The 24 T cell receptor beta chains given below trace back to one sample, sequenced in a study of OX40 agonist ivuxolimab in advanced cancers. Sequencing used immunoSEQ multiplex PCR; TCRdb keeps in-frame clones, though not all of them. The sample includes roughly 130,000 clones, 93% of them seen just once. The sample was CD4+ or CD8+ T cells sorted from blood, taken in a trial of the OX40 agonist ivuxolimab. The receptors were gathered from an adult with an advanced solid tumor such as melanoma, head and neck, liver or kidney cancer.

CDR3 bases: TGTGCCAGCAGCCATCATTCCACAGGGGTCGGATACAATGAGCAGTTCTTC. The encoded protein is CASSHHSTGVGYNEQFF. The chain recombines TRBV7-2 with TRBJ2-1, with 7 nucleotides matching TRBD1. Germline CDR1 and CDR2: SGHTA and FQGNSA. V shed 5 bases, J shed 4 bases, and the junction held 14 bases outside the gene matches. The CDR3 is made up of 17 amino acids.

This clone was detected once. The chain links TRBV7-9 to TRBJ2-7; D is perhaps TRBD2 (6 bases). The CDR3 covers 14 residues. V was cut by 1 base and J by 1 base, with 8 bases left in between. The germline V gene has CDR1 SEHNR and CDR2 FQNEAQ (reference sequence). The CDR3 DNA follows: TGTGCCAGCAGCTTAGTCGCGGGGTCCTACGAGCAGTACTTC. Translated: CASSLVAGSYEQYF.

This clone was counted only a few times. This sequence joins TRBV5-1 and TRBJ1-2, with D unresolved. Germline CDR1 reads SGHRS; CDR2 reads YFSETQ. The V end was cut by 8 bases, the J end by 4 bases, with 18 bases between. The CDR3 covers 14 residues. Here the CDR3 DNA reads TGCGCCAGTTGGGAGGGCCCTGGCCCCTATGGCTACACCTTC. Encoded protein: CASWEGPGPYGYTF.

A remark on this clone: An end of the junction does not agree with germline; a read error may underlie this. The CDR3 loop is CASSSGLAGGPHF. In DNA, the CDR3 is TGTGCCAGCAGCAGCGGACTAGCGGGAGGGCCGCACTTC. V gene TRBV7-9 combines with J gene TRBJ2-5; 15 bases map to TRBD2. Germline loops: CDR1 SEHNR, CDR2 FQNEAQ (reference sequence). This CDR3 has 13 residues.

This chain connects TRBV25-1 to TRBJ2-2; D gene ambiguous. Germline V gives CDR1 MGHDK, CDR2 SYGVNS. This CDR3 is built from 13 residues. Trimming left V 2 bases short and J 3 bases short, with 4 bases between. The CDR3 reads CASSEVYTGELFF. The CDR3, as DNA: TGTGCCAGCAGTGAAGTCTACACCGGGGAGCTGTTTTTT.

The chain uses TRBV7-9 and TRBJ2-3; maybe TRBD2 (6 bases). CDR1 SEHNR and CDR2 FQNEAQ come from the germline V gene (reference sequence). Trimming shortened V by 5 bases and J by 0 bases, and 15 bases separated the two germline ends. The CDR3 spans 16 residues. CDR3 sequence reads: CASSPTGRSSTDTQYF. In DNA, the CDR3 is TGTGCCAGCAGCCCTACGGGGAGGTCAAGCACAGATACGCAGTATTTT.

The chain uses TRBV5-6 and TRBJ2-1; 11 bases line up with TRBD2. V dropped 5 bases and J dropped 9; count of bases not matched to a gene: 16. The germline V gene encodes CDR1 SGHDT and CDR2 YYEEEE. The CDR3 is 17 amino acids. This CDR3 reads CASSFSGRASVVSEQFF. In DNA form, the CDR3 reads TGTGCCAGCAGTTTTAGCGGGAGGGCCTCGGTAGTAAGTGAGCAGTTCTTC. The full variable domain, rest sourced from reference TRBV5-6 and TRBJ2-1, is DAGVTQSPTHLIKTRGQQVTLRCSPKSGHDTVSWYQQALGQGPQFIFQYYEEEERQRGNFPDRFSGHQFPNYSSELNVNALLLGDSALYLCASSFSGRASVVSEQFFGPGTRLTVL.

The gene calls are TRBV29-1 and TRBJ1-1, with TRBD1 as a possible D gene (6 bases). This CDR3 spans 14 amino acids. With 0 bases removed from V and 5 bases from J, the gap between germline ends came to 13 bases. Germline V CDR1 and CDR2: SQVTM, ANQGSEA. Here the CDR3 reads CSVEEGGSVTEAFF. The CDR3 bases are TGCAGCGTTGAAGAAGGGGGGTCGGTGACTGAAGCTTTCTTT.

The chain couples TRBV6-5 to TRBJ1-6; no reliable D call. Germline V gene sequence: CDR1 MNHEY, CDR2 SVGAGI. The CDR3 spans 13 residues. Between the trimmed V and J ends, which lost 7 bases and 9 bases, there was a span of 13 bases. The CDR3 protein is CASTRARGSPLHF. The DNA for the CDR3 is TGTGCCAGCACCCGGGCCCGGGGTTCACCCCTCCACTTT.

CDR3 DNA: TGTGCCAGCTCACCAAATTGGGACATCTGGGGCTACACCTTC. Translating it yields CASSPNWDIWGYTF. This chain uses TRBV18 with TRBJ1-2; possibly TRBD1 for D (6 bases). V dropped 2 bases and J dropped 8 bases, with 15 bases sitting between them. Germline CDR1 and CDR2: KGHSH and LQKENI. The CDR3 is made up of 14 amino acids.

The chain employs TRBV2 and TRBJ1-4; no reliable D call. The CDR3 consists of 13 residues. CDR1 and CDR2 from the germline V gene are SNHLY and FYNNEI. V lost 4 bases, J lost 8 bases, and 11 bases lay in between. CDR3 loop: CASSGESFEKLFF. The CDR3 DNA sequence: TGTGCCAGCAGTGGGGAAAGTTTCGAAAAACTGTTTTTT.

The V and J genes are TRBV7-3 and TRBJ2-3; 12 positions match TRBD2. The CDR3 contains 16 residues. With V trimmed by 1 base and J by 1 base, 0 bases remained unmatched. Germline V gives CDR1 SGHTA, CDR2 FQGTGA. CDR3 region: CASSLRLAGGTDTQYF. The CDR3 nucleotides are TGTGCCAGCAGCTTAAGACTAGCGGGAGGCACAGATACGCAGTATTTT.

The chain uses TRBV6-6 and TRBJ2-5; D is ambiguous. This CDR3 contains 12 residues. Germline V CDR1 and CDR2: MNHNY, SVGAGI (reference sequence). V lost 1 base, J lost 5 bases, and 5 bases lay in between. CDR3 in DNA: TGTGCCAGCAGTTACTTCGGGGAGACCCAGTACTTC. Amino acids: CASSYFGETQYF.

The chain uses TRBV7-3 and TRBJ1-5; D call uncertain. Looked up from germline, CDR1 is SGHTA and CDR2 is FQGTGA. V lost 5 bases and J 4 bases, leaving 15 bases between the germline ends. The CDR3 sequence is 15 residues long. The DNA for the CDR3 is TGTGCCAGCAGCCCACCCCCACAGCGTAATCAGCCCCAGCATTTT. This sequence encodes CASSPPPQRNQPQHF.

This chain joins TRBV6-5 and TRBJ2-5; perhaps TRBD2 as D (6 bases). The CDR3 spans 13 residues. Germline V gene lookup returns CDR1 MNHEY and CDR2 SVGAGI. The ends were cut back, 8 bases at V and 4 bases at J, with 14 bases in the middle. In nucleotides, the CDR3 is TGTGCCAGCGGTCTGCGGGGAGGAGAGACCCAGTACTTC. Protein: CASGLRGGETQYF.

This sequence joins TRBV2 and TRBJ2-2; 9 bases agree with TRBD1. Germline-derived CDR1 and CDR2 are SNHLY and FYNNEI. J lost 2 bases, V lost 6 bases, and 7 bases had no gene match. The CDR3 contains 16 residues. The CDR3 nucleotides are TGTGCCAGCAGGGGTGGGACAGGGACAAACACCGGGGAGCTGTTTTTT. Translated: CASRGGTGTNTGELFF.

V usage is TRBV5-1 and J usage is TRBJ2-1, with TRBD2 matching 12 bases. CDR1 and CDR2 from the germline V gene are SGHRS and YFSETQ. The CDR3 covers 17 residues. V trimming: 2 bases; J trimming: 7 bases; junction bases outside the gene matches: 10. DNA of the CDR3: TGCGCCAGCAGCTTACCTTTCCTAGCGGGAGGGAGGAATGAGCAGTTCTTC. The encoded protein is CASSLPFLAGGRNEQFF.

The rearrangement joins TRBV11-2 to TRBJ1-2; D not resolved. Germline assignment: CDR1 SGHAT and CDR2 FQNNGV. Trimming shortened V by 8 bases and J by 3 bases, and 13 bases separated the two germline ends. The CDR3 consists of 13 residues. The CDR3 region is CASARWEDYGYTF. CDR3 nucleotides: TGTGCCAGCGCCCGGTGGGAGGACTATGGCTACACCTTC.

This chain joins TRBV5-1 and TRBJ2-2; D might be TRBD2 (7 bases). Germline loops: CDR1 SGHRS, CDR2 YFSETQ. V was cut by 5 bases and J by 3 bases, with 17 bases left in between. This CDR3 has 16 residues. Here the CDR3 reads CASSLGLGGYTGELFF. DNA for the CDR3: TGCGCCAGCAGTCTTGGACTAGGGGGATACACCGGGGAGCTGTTTTTT.

This clone occurred once. The chain joins TRBV30 to TRBJ2-5; maybe TRBD2 (6 bases). Trimming left V 2 bases short and J 1 base short, with 8 bases between. CDR3 length: 13 residues. The V gene's germline CDR1 is GTSNPN and CDR2 SVGIG (reference sequence). CDR3 region: CAWSRRGQETQYF. CDR3 coding DNA: TGTGCCTGGAGTAGGAGGGGCCAAGAGACCCAGTACTTC.

V usage is TRBV7-3 and J usage is TRBJ2-5; TRBD2 is a possible D gene (6 bases). Trimming removed 5 bases at V and 1 base at J, with 8 bases between. There are 13 residues in the CDR3. The germline gives CDR1 SGHTA, CDR2 FQGTGA. The CDR3 bases are TGTGCCAGCAGCCCCGGGGGCCAAGAGACCCAGTACTTC. Translating it yields CASSPGGQETQYF.

The chain has TRBV30 and TRBJ1-3, with unresolved D. Germline CDR1 GTSNPN, CDR2 SVGIG (reference sequence). The CDR3 sequence is 12 residues long. V was shortened by 1 base and J by 0 bases, with 1 base between the two germline ends. CDR3 nucleotide sequence: TGTGCCTGGAGTGGCTCTGGAAACACCATATATTTT. Translation gives CAWSGSGNTIYF.

This chain links TRBV19 with TRBJ1-4; the D gene is possibly TRBD1 (5 bases). CDR3 length equals 13 residues. V lost 10 bases to trimming and J lost 5 bases, with 14 bases between them. Germline lookup yields CDR1 LNHDA and CDR2 SQIVND (reference sequence). This chain's CDR3 is CATGGGMNEKLFF. The CDR3 bases are TGTGCCACCGGGGGGGGGATGAATGAAAAACTGTTTTTT.

The V call is TRBV6-6, the J call TRBJ2-3, with a tentative D call TRBD2 (5 bases). CDR3 length: 14 residues. Germline V gene sequence: CDR1 MNHNY, CDR2 SVGAGI (reference sequence). The V end lost 6 bases, the J end lost 4 bases, and 14 bases lay between the germline ends. As DNA, the CDR3 is TGTGCCAGCAGCCCCCGGGAAGTCGCAGATACGCAGTATTTT. Amino acids: CASSPREVADTQYF.